This TCR beta chain came from a study of beta chain features in type 1 diabetes. Findings of the study overall: There was a moderate but significant shortening of TCRB CDR3s in all four CD4+ subsets of Type 1 diabetes patients.

From germline, CDR1 is MNHEY and CDR2 SMNVEV (reference sequence). Trimming cost V 4 bases and J 11 bases, with 23 bases left between them. The CDR3 is 15 amino acids. This clone was seen only a few times. Its cognate antigen is unknown. Of the isolated RNA, all was reverse transcribed, and so the sequenced material was expressed TCRB transcripts. Sequencing used immunoSEQ multiplex PCR; TCRdb keeps in-frame clones, though not all of them. Here the sample spans about 27,000 clones, approximately 55% being singletons. The chain uses TRBV27 and TRBJ1-1; D possibly corresponds to TRBD1 (6 bases). The sample consisted of Tregs from blood. The TCR comes from a woman younger than 35 with type 1 diabetes. The CDR3 DNA sequence: TGTGCCAGCAGTTCGCCCGACAGGAGTCCCTTTTCGGCTTTCTTT. Translated: CASSSPDRSPFSAFF.